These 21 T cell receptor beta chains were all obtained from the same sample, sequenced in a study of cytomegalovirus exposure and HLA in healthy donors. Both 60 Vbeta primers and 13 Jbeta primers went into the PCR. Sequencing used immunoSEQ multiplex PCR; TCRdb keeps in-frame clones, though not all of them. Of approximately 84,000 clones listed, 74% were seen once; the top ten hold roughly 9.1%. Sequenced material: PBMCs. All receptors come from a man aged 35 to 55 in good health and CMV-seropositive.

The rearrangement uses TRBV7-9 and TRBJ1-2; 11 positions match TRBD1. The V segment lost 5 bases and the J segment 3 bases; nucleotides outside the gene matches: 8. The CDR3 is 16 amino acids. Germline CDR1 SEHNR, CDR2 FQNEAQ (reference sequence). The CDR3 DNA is TGTGCCAGCAGCGCCCGCTCGGGACAGGGGGACTATGGCTACACCTTC. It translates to CASSARSGQGDYGYTF.

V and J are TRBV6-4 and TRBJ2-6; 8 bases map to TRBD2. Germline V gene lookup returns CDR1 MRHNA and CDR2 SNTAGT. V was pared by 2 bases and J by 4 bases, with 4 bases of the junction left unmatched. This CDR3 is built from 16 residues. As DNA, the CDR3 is TGTGCCAGCAGTGACCGGGGGGGGAGCGGGGCCAACGTCCTGACTTTC. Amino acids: CASSDRGGSGANVLTF.

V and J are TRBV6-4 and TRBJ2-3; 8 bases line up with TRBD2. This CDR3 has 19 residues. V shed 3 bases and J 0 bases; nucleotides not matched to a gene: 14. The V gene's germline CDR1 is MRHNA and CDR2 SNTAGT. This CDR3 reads CASSDISGKAGVSTDTQYF. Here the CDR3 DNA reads TGTGCCAGCAGTGATATAAGTGGGAAAGCGGGGGTAAGCACAGATACGCAGTATTTT.

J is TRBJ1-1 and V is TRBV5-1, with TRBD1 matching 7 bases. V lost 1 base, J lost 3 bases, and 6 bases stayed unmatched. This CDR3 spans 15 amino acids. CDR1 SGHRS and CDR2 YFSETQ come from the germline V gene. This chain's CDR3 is CASSLSGDSYTEAFF. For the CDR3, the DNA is TGCGCCAGCAGCTTGTCAGGGGACAGCTACACTGAAGCTTTCTTT. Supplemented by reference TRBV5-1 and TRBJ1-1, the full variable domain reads KAGVTQTPRYLIKTRGQQVTLSCSPISGHRSVSWYQQTPGQGLQFLFEYFSETQRNKGNFPGRFSGRQFSNSRSEMNVSTLELGDSALYLCASSLSGDSYTEAFFGQGTRLTVV.

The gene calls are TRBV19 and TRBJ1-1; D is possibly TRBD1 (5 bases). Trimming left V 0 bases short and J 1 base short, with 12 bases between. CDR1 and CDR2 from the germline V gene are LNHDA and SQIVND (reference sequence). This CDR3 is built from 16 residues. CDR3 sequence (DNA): TGTGCCAGTAGTATAGAGGAGGGACGGGCGAACACTGAAGCTTTCTTT. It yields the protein CASSIEEGRANTEAFF.

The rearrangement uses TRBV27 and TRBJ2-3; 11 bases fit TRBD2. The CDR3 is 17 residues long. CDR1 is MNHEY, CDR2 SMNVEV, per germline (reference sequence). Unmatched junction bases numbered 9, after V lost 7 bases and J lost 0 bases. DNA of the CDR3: TGTGCCAGCACGACCTCCCGACTAGCGGGAAGCACAGATACGCAGTATTTT. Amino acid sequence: CASTTSRLAGSTDTQYF.

The DNA of the CDR3 is TGTGCCAGCATGGAAAGCGGAGGCACAGATACGCAGTATTTT. Protein product: CASMESGGTDTQYF. V is TRBV2 and J is TRBJ2-3; D is perhaps TRBD2 (5 bases). The V and J ends lost 7 bases and 1 base respectively, with 12 bases between them. The CDR3 is made up of 14 amino acids. Germline V CDR1 and CDR2: SNHLY, FYNNEI.

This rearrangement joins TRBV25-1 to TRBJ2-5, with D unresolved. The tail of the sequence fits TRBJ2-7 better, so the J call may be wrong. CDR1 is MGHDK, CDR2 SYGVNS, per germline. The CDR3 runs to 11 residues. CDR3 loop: CASSIHYEQYF. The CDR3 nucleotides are TGTGCCAGCAGTATACACTACGAGCAGTACTTC.

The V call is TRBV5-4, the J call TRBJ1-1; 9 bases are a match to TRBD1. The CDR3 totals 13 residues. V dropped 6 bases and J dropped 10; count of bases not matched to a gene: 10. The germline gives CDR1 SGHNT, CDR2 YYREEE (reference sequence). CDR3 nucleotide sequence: TGTGCCAGCACCCGACAGGGGGTTAGGGGAGCTTTCTTT. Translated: CASTRQGVRGAFF.

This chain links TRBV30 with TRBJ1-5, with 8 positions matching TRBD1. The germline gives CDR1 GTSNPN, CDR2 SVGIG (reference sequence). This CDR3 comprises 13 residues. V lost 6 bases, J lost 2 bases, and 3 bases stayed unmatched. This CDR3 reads CACGTGRNQPQHF. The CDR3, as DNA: TGTGCCTGCGGGACAGGACGCAATCAGCCCCAGCATTTT.

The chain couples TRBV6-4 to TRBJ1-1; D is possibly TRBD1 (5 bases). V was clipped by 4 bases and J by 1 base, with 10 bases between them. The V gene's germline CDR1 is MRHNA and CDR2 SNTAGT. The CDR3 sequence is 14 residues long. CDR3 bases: TGTGCCAGCAGTGCCGGACACGCGAACACTGAAGCTTTCTTT. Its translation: CASSAGHANTEAFF.

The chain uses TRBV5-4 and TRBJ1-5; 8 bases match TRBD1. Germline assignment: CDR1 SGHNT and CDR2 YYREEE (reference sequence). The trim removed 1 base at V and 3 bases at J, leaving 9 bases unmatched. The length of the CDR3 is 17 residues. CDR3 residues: CASSLFGETGANQPQHF. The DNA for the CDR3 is TGTGCCAGCAGCTTGTTCGGAGAGACAGGGGCCAATCAGCCCCAGCATTTT.

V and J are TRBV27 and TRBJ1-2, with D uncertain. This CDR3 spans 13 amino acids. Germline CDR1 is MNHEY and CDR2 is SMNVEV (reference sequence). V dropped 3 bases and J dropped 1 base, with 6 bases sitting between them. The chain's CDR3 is CASSFGSNYGYTF. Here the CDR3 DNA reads TGTGCCAGCAGTTTCGGGAGTAACTATGGCTACACCTTC.

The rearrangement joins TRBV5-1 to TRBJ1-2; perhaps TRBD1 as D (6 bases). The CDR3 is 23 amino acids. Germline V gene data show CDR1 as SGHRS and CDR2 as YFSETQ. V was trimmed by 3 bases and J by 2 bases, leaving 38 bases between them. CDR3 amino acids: CASSSRGGDLAAEPYTLNYGYTF. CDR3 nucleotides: TGCGCCAGCAGCTCTAGGGGGGGGGACTTAGCCGCGGAACCCTATACTTTAAACTATGGCTACACCTTC.

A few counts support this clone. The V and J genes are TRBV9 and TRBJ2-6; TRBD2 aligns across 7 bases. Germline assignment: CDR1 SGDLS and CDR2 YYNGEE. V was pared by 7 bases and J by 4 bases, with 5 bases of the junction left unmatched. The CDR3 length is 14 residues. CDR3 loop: CASGSGAGANVLTF. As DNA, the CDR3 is TGTGCCAGCGGCAGCGGGGCAGGGGCCAACGTCCTGACTTTC.

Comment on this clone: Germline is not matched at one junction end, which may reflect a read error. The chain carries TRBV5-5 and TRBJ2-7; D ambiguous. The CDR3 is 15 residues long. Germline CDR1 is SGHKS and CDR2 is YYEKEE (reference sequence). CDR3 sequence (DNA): TGCGCCAGCAGCCAAGATCGCAGTGGTACCTACGAGCAGTACTTC. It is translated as CASSQDRSGTYEQYF.

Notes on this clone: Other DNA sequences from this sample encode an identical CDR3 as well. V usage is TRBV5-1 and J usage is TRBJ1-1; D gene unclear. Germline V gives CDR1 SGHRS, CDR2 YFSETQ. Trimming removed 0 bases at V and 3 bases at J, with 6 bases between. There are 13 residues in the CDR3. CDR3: CASSLAGDTEAFF. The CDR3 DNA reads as TGCGCCAGCAGCTTGGCCGGGGACACTGAAGCTTTCTTT.

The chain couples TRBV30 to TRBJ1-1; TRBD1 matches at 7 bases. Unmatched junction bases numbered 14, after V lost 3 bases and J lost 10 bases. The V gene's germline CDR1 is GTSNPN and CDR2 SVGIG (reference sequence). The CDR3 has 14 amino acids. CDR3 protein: CAWSLDRYNKVAFF. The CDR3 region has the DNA TGTGCCTGGAGCCTGGACAGGTACAATAAAGTAGCTTTCTTT.

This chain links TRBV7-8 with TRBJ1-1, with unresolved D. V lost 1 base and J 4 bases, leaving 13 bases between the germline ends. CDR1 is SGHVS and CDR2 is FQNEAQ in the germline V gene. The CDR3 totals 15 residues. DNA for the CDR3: TGTGCCAGCAGCTTAGGGGTCGGGAGAAGCACTGAAGCTTTCTTT. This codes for CASSLGVGRSTEAFF.

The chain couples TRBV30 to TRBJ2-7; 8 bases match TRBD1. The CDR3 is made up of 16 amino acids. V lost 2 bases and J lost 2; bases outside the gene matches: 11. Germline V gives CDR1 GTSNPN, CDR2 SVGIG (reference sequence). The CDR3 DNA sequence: TGTGCCTGGAGTACCGAAGACAGGGGTCGCCCCTACGAGCAGTACTTC. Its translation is CAWSTEDRGRPYEQYF. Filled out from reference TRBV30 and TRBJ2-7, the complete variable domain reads SQTIHQWPATLVQPVGSPLSLECTVEGTSNPNLYWYRQAAGRGLQLLFYSVGIGQISSEVPQNLSASRPQDRQFILSSKKLLLSDSGFYLCAWSTEDRGRPYEQYFGPGTRLTVT.

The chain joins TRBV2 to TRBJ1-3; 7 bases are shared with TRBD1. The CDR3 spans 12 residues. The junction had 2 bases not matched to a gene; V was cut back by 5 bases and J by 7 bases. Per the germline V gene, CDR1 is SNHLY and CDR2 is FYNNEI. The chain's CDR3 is CASSWDSNTIYF. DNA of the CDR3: TGTGCCAGCAGTTGGGACAGCAACACCATATATTTT.